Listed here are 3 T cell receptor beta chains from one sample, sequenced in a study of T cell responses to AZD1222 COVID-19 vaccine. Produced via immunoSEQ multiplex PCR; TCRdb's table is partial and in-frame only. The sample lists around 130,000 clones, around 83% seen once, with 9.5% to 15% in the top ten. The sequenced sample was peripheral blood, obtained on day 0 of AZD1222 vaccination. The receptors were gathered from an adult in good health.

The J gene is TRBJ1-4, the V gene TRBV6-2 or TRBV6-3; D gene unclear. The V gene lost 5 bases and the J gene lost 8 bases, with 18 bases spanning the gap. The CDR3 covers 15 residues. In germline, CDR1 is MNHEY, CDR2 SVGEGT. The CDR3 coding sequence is TGTGCCAGCAGTCCGCCTAGGAGGGTCGCCGAAAAACTGTTTTTT. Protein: CASSPPRRVAEKLFF.

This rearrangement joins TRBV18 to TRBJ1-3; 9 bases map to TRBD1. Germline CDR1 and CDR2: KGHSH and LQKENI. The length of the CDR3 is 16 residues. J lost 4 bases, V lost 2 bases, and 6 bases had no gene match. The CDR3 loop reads CASSPIRDRVGNTIYF. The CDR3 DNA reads TGTGCCAGCTCACCAATTCGGGACAGGGTCGGAAACACCATATATTTT.

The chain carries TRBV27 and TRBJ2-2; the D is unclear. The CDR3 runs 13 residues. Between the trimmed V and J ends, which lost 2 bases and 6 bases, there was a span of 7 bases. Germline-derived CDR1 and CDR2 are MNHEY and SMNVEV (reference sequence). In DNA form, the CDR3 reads TGTGCCAGCAGTTTAGCAGTGTCCGGGGAGCTGTTTTTT. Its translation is CASSLAVSGELFF.